This TCR beta chain was profiled in a study of blood T cell repertoires in COVID-19. Turning to the study itself: Nucleic acid was either cDNA or gDNA, and it came from T cells, B-cell-depleted T cells, or PBMCs.

Notes on this clone: The sample carries other DNA sequences with the same CDR3.

CDR1 SGHRS and CDR2 YFSETQ come from the germline V gene. V was pared by 2 bases and J by 2 bases, with 2 bases of the junction left unmatched. The CDR3 is 14 residues long. Here immunoSEQ multiplex PCR was the method, and the copy in TCRdb shows in-frame clones only, minus some. The sample carries 350,000 to 400,000 clones, 85% to 90% recorded once. This TCR was sampled from a man younger than 30 with active or convalescent COVID-19. The sequencing input was peripheral blood. This chain links TRBV5-1 with TRBJ2-7, with TRBD2 identical over 9 bases. The CDR3 DNA follows: TGCGCCAGCAGCTTAGCGGGGGGAACCTACGAGCAGTACTTC. The encoded protein is CASSLAGGTYEQYF.